The clone carrying this T cell receptor (beta chain) was observed a single time. The data are from a study of blood T cell repertoires in COVID-19. Study-wide background: Whether acute or convalescent, the COVID-19 samples came from the United States, Italy and Spain.

The ends lost 7 bases at V and 3 bases at J; junction bases unmatched: 9. Germline V gives CDR1 SGHTA, CDR2 FQGNSA. CDR3 length equals 15 residues. As processed by the authors: The authors estimated nucleated cell counts from reference gene primer amplification. Clones were sequenced by immunoSEQ multiplex PCR, and TCRdb holds only the in-frame ones, with some missing. That table gives V, J and clone size, and the DNA gave D and trimming. The top ten hold 10% to 15% of the sample, which has 250,000 to 350,000 clones, 65% to 90% seen once. The sequenced sample was peripheral blood. The sequence derives from a woman in her 70s with COVID-19, enrolled during active disease. This sequence joins TRBV7-2 and TRBJ2-3; the match to TRBD2 covers 8 bases. The chain's CDR3 is CASIPAGGRTDTQYF. The CDR3 region has the DNA TGTGCCAGCATCCCCGCGGGGGGACGGACAGATACGCAGTATTTT.